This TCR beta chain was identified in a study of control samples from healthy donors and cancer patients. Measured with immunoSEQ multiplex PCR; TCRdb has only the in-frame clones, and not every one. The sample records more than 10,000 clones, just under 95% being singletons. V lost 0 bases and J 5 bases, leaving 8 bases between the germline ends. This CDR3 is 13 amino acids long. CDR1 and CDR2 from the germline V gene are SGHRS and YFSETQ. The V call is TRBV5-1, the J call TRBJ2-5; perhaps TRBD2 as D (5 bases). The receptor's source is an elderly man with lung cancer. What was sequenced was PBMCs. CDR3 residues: CASSLASGETQYF. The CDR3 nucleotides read TGCGCCAGCAGCTTGGCATCGGGGGAGACCCAGTACTTC.